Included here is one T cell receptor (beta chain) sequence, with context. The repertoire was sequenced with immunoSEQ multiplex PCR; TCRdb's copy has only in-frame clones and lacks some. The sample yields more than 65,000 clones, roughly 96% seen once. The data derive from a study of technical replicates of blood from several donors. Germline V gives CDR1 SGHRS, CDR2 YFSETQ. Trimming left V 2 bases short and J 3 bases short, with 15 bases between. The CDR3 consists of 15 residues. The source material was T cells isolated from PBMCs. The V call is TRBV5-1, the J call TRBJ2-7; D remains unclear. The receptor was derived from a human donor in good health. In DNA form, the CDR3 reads TGCGCCAGCAGCTTCAGATTCGAAAACAACTACGAGCAGTACTTC. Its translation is CASSFRFENNYEQYF.